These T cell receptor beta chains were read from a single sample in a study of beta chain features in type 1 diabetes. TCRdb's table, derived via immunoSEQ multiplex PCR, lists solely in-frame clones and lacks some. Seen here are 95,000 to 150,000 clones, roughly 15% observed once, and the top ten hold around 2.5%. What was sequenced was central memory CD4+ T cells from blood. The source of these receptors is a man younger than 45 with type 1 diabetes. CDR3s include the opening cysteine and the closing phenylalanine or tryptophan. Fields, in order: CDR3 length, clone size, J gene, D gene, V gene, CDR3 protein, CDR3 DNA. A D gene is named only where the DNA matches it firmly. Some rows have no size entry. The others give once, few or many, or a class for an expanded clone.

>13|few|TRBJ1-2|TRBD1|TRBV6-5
CASRGDSLYGYTF
TGTGCCAGCAGAGGGGACAGCCTTTATGGCTACACCTTC
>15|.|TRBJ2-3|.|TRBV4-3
CASSQAYPSTDTQYF
TGCGCCAGCAGCCAGGCGTATCCTAGCACAGATACGCAGTATTTT
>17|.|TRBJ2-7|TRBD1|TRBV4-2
CASSQEGAGQGPREQYF
TGTGCCAGCAGCCAAGAAGGGGCGGGACAGGGGCCTCGTGAGCAGTACTTC
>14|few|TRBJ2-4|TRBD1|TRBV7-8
CASSDRVAKNIQYF
TGTGCCAGCAGCGACAGGGTAGCCAAAAACATTCAGTACTTC
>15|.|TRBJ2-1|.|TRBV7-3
CASSSTGSGNHEQFF
TGTGCCAGCAGCTCCACGGGGTCAGGGAACCATGAGCAGTTCTTC
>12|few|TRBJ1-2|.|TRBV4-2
CASSQETGIYTF
TGTGCCAGCAGCCAAGAGACAGGCATCTACACCTTC
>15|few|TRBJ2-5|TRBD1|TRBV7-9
CASSISQTGQETQYF
TGTGCCAGCAGCATATCCCAGACAGGGCAGGAGACCCAGTACTTC
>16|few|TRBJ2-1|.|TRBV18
CASSPQTASSYNEQFF
TGTGCCAGCTCACCGCAGACAGCGAGCTCCTACAATGAGCAGTTCTTC
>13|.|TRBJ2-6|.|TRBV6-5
CASSYSGANVLTF
TGTGCCAGCAGTTACTCGGGGGCCAACGTCCTGACTTTC
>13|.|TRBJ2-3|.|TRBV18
CASSLGDRDTQYF
TGTGCCAGCTCACTGGGAGACAGAGATACGCAGTATTTT
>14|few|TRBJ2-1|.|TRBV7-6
CASSLELASNEQFF
TGTGCCAGCAGCTTAGAACTAGCCTCCAATGAGCAGTTCTTC
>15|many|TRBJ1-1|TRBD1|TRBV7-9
CASSPGTGRTTEAFF
TGTGCCAGCAGCCCCGGGACAGGGAGGACCACTGAAGCTTTCTTT
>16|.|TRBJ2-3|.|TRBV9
CASSEDPGTHTDTQYF
TGTGCCAGCAGCGAGGACCCCGGGACCCACACAGATACGCAGTATTTT
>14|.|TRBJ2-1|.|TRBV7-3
CASSQGPASNEQFF
TGTGCCAGCAGCCAAGGCCCAGCTTCCAATGAGCAGTTCTTC
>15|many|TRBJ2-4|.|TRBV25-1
CASSESGLAKNIQYF
TGTGCCAGCAGTGAATCTGGGTTAGCCAAAAACATTCAGTACTTC
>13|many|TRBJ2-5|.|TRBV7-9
CASSLGTEETQYF
TGTGCCAGCAGCTTGGGAACAGAAGAGACCCAGTACTTC
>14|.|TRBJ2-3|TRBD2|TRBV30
CAWSSGLATDTQYF
TGTGCCTGGAGTTCGGGACTAGCGACGGATACGCAGTATTTT